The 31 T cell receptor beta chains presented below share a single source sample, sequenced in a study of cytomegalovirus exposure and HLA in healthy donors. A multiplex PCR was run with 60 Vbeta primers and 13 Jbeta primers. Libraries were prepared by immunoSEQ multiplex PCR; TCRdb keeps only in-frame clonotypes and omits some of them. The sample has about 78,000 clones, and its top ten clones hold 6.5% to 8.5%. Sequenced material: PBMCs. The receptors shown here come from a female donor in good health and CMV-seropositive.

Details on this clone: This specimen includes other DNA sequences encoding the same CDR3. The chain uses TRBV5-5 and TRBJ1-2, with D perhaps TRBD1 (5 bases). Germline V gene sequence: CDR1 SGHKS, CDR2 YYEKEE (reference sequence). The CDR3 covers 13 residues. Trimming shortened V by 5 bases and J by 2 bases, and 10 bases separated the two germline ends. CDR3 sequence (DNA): TGTGCCAGCAGTTCGACAGAGAACTATGGCTACACCTTC. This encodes CASSSTENYGYTF.

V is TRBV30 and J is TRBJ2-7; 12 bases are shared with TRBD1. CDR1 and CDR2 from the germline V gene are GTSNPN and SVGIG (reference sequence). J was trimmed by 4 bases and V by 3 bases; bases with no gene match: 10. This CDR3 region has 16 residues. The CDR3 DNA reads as TGTGCCTGGAGACCCGAGGGGGGACAGGGGGCTTACGAGCAGTACTTC. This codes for CAWRPEGGQGAYEQYF.

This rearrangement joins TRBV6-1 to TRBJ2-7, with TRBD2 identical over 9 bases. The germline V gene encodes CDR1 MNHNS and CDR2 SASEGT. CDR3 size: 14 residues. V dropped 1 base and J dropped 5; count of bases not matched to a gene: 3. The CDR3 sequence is CASSEELAGHEQYF. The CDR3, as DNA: TGTGCCAGCAGTGAAGAACTAGCGGGTCACGAGCAGTACTTC.

The CDR3 reads CASSQSTRGGPTPPEQYF. In nucleotides, the CDR3 is TGCGCCAGCAGCCAAAGTACCCGGGGTGGGCCCACGCCCCCCGAGCAGTACTTC. This chain connects TRBV4-3 to TRBJ2-5, with D possibly TRBD2 on 5 matching bases. The DNA matches TRBJ2-7 better at its end, which makes the J call doubtful. The germline V gene has CDR1 LGHNA and CDR2 YSLEER. This CDR3 spans 18 amino acids.

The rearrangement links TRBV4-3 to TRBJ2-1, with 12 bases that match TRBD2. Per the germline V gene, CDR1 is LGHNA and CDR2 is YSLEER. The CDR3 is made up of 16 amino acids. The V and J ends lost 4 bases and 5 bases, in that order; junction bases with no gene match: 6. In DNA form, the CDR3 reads TGCGCCAGCAGCCGCGGACTAGCGGGATATGACAATGAGCAGTTCTTC. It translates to CASSRGLAGYDNEQFF.

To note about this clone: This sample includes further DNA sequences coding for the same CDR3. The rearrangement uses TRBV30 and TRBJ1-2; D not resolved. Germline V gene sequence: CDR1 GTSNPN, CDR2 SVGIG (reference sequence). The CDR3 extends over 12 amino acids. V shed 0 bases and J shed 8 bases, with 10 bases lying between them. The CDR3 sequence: CAWSVPGGGYTF. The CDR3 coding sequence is TGTGCCTGGAGTGTACCCGGAGGGGGCTACACCTTC.

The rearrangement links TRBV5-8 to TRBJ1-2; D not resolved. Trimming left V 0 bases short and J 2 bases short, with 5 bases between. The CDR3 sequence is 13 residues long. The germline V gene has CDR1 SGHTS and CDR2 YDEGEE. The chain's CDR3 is CASSLGRNYGYTF. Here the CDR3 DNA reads TGTGCCAGCAGCTTGGGCAGGAACTATGGCTACACCTTC.

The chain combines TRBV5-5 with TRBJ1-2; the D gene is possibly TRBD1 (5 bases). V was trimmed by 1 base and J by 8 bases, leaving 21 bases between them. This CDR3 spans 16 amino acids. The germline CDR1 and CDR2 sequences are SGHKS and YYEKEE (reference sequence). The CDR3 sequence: CASSLIAEGAVGGYTF. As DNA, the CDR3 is TGTGCCAGCAGCTTGATCGCCGAAGGGGCCGTTGGGGGCTACACCTTC.

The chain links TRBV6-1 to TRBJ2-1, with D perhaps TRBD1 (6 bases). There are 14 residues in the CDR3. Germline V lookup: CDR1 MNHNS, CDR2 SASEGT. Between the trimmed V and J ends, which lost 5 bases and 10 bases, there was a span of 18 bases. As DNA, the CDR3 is TGTGCCAGCAGTACTCTCCCAGGGGATGAGGAGCAGTTCTTC. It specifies CASSTLPGDEEQFF.

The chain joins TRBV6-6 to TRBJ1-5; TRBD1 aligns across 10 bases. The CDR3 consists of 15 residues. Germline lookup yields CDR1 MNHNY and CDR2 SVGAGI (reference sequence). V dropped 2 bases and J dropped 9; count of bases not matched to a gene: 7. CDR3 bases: TGTGCCAGCAGTTACCTGGACAGGGGGAAAGGGCCCCAGCATTTT. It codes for CASSYLDRGKGPQHF.

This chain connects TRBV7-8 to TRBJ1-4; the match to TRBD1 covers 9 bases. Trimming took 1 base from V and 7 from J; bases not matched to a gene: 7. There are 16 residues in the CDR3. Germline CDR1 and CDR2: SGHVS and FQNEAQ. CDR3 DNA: TGTGCCAGCAGCTTAGGTCCGGGACAGGGAAGTGAAAAACTGTTTTTT. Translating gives CASSLGPGQGSEKLFF.

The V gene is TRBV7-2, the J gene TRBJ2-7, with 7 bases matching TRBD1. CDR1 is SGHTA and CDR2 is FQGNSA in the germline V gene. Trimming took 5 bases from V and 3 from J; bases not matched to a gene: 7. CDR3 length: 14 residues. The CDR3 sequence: CASSGTRQGYEQYF. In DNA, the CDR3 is TGTGCCAGCAGCGGAACGCGACAGGGCTACGAGCAGTACTTC. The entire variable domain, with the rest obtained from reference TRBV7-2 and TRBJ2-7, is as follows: GAGVSQSPSNKVTEKGKDVELRCDPISGHTALYWYRQSLGQGLEFLIYFQGNSAPDKSGLPSDRFSAERTGGSVSTLTIQRTQQEDSAVYLCASSGTRQGYEQYFGPGTRLTVT.

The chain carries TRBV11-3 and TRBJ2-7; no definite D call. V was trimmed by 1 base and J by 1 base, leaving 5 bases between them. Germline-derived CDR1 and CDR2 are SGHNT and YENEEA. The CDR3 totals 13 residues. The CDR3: CASSLGASYEQYF. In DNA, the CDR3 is TGTGCCAGCAGCTTAGGGGCTTCCTACGAGCAGTACTTC.

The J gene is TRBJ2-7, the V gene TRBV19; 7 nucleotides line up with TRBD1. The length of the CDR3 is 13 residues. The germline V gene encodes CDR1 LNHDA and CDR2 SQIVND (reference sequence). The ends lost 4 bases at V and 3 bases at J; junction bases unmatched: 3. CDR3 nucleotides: TGTGCCAGTAGTAGACAGGGAATCTACGAGCAGTACTTC. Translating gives CASSRQGIYEQYF.

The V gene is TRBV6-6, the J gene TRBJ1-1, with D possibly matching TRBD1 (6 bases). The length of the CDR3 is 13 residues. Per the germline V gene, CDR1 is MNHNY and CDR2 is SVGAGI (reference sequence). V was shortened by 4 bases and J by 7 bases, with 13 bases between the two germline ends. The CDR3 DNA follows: TGTGCCAGCAGTTCCGGGACACTGAATGAAGCTTTCTTT. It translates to CASSSGTLNEAFF.

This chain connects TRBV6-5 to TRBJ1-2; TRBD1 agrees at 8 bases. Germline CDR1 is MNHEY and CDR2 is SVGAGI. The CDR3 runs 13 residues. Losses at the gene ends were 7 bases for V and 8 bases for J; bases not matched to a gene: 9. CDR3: CASTEDRVKGYTF. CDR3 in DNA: TGTGCCAGCACCGAGGACAGGGTTAAGGGCTACACCTTC.

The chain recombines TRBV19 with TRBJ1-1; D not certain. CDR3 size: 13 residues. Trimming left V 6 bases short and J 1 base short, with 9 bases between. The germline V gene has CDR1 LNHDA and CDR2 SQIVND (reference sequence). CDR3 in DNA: TGTGCCAGTAGCAGATATGCGAACACTGAAGCTTTCTTT. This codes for CASSRYANTEAFF. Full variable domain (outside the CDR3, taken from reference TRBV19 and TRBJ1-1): DGGITQSPKYLFRKEGQNVTLSCEQNLNHDAMYWYRQDPGQGLRLIYYSQIVNDFQKGDIAEGYSVSREKKESFPLTVTSAQKNPTAFYLCASSRYANTEAFFGQGTRLTVV.

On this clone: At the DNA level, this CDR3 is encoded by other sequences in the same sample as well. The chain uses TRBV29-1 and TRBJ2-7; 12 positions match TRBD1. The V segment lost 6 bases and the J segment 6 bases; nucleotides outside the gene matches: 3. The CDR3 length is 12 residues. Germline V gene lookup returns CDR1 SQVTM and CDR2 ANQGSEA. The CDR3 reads CSVGQGAGEQYF. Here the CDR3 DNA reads TGCAGCGTGGGACAGGGGGCTGGCGAGCAGTACTTC.

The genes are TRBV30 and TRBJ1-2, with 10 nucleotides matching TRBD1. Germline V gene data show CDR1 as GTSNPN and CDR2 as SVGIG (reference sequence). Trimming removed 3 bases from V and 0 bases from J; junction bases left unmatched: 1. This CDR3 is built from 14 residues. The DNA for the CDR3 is TGTGCCTGGAGAGGGACAGGGGCTAACTATGGCTACACCTTC. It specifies CAWRGTGANYGYTF.

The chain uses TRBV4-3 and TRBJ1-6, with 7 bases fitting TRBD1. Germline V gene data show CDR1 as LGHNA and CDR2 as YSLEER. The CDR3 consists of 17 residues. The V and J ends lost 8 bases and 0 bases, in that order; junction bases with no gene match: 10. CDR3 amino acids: CASRDMGQSSYNSPLHF. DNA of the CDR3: TGCGCCAGCCGAGACATGGGACAGAGCTCCTATAATTCACCCCTCCACTTT.

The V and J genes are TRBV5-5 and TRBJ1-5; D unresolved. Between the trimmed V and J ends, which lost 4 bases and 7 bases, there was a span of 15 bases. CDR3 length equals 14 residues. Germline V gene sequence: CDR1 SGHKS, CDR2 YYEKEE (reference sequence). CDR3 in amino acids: CASSPGGPGQPQHF. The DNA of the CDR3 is TGTGCCAGCAGCCCCGGAGGGCCAGGACAGCCCCAGCATTTT.

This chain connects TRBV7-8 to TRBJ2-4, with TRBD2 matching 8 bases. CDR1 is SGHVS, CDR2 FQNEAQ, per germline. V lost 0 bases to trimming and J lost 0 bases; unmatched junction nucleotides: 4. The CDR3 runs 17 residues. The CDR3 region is CASSLARGAIAKNIQYF. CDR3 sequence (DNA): TGTGCCAGCAGCTTAGCGCGGGGGGCGATAGCCAAAAACATTCAGTACTTC.

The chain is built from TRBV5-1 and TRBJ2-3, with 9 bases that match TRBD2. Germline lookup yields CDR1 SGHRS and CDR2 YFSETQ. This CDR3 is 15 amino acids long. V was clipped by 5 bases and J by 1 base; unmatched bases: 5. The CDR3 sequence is CASRYSGSGTDTQYF. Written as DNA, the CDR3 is TGCGCCAGCAGATATAGCGGGAGCGGCACAGATACGCAGTATTTT. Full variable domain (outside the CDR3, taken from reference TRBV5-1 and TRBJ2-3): KAGVTQTPRYLIKTRGQQVTLSCSPISGHRSVSWYQQTPGQGLQFLFEYFSETQRNKGNFPGRFSGRQFSNSRSEMNVSTLELGDSALYLCASRYSGSGTDTQYFGPGTRLTVL.

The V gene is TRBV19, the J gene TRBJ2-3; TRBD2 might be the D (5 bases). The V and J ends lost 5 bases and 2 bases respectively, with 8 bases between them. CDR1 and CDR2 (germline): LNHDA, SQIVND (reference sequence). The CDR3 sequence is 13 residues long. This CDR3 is CASSGGITDTQYF. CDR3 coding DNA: TGTGCCAGTAGTGGAGGCATCACAGATACGCAGTATTTT.

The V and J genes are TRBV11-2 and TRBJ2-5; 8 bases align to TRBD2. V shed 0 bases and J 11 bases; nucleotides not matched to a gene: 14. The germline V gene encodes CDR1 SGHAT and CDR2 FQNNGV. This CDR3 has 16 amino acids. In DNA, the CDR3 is TGTGCCAGCAGCTTAGAAGGAGCGGGAGCCTCGGGGGAGCAGTACTTC. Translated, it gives CASSLEGAGASGEQYF.

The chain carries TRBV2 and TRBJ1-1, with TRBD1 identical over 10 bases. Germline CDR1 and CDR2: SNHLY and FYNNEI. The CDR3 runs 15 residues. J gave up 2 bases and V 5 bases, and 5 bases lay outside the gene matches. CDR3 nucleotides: TGTGCCAGCAGTCCGGGACAGGGGCGAAACACTGAAGCTTTCTTT. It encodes CASSPGQGRNTEAFF. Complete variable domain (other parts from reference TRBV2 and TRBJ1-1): EPEVTQTPSHQVTQMGQEVILRCVPISNHLYFYWYRQILGQKVEFLVSFYNNEISEKSEIFDDQFSVERPDGSNFTLKIRSTKLEDSAMYFCASSPGQGRNTEAFFGQGTRLTVV.

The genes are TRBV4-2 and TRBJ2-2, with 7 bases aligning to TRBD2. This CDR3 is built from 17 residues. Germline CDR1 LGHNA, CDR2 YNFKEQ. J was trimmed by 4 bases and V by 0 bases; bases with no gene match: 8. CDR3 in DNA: TGTGCCAGCAGCCAAGATCACTCGGGAGGAATCACCGGGGAGCTGTTTTTT. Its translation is CASSQDHSGGITGELFF.

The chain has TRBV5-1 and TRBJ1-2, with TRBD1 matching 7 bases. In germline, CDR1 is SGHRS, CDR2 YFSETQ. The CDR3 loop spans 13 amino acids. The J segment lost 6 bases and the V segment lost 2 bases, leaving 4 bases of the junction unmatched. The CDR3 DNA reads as TGCGCCAGCAGCTTAAGAGACAGGGATGGCTACACCTTC. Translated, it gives CASSLRDRDGYTF.

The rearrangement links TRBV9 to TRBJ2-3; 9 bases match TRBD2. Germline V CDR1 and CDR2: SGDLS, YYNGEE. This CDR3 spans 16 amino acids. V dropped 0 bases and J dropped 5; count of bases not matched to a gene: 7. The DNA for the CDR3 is TGTGCCAGCAGCGTAGAAGGCGGGAGGGCCGTAGATACGCAGTATTTT. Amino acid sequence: CASSVEGGRAVDTQYF.

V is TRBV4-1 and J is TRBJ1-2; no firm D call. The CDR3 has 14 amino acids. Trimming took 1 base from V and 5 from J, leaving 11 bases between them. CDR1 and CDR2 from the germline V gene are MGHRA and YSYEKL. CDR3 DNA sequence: TGCGCCAGCAGCCAAGTGAGAGGGCCATATGGCTACACCTTC. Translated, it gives CASSQVRGPYGYTF.

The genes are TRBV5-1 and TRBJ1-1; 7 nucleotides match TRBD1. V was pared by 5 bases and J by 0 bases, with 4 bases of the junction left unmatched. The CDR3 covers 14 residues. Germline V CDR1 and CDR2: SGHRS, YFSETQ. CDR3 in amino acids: CASSWDSLNTEAFF. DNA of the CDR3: TGCGCCAGCAGTTGGGACAGCCTGAACACTGAAGCTTTCTTT.